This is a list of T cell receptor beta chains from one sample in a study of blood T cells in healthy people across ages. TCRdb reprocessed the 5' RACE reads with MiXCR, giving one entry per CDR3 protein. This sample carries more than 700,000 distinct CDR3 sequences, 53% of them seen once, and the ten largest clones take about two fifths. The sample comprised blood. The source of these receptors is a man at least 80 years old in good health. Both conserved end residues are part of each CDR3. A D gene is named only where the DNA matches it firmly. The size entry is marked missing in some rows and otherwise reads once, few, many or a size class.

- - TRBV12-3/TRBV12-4 CASSFAPLTGTYEQYF
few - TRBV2 CASLESRYAYF
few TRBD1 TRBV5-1 CASSLQGQGKEKLFF
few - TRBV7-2 CASSQGRVTEQYF
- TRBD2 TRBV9 CASGAGTSGRYEQYF
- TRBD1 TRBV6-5 CASHSTGRDTEAFF
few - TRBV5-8 CASSLAGTLSTDTQYF
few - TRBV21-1 CASSKAAPNTGELFF
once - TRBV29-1 CSGRGSGSSTDTQYF
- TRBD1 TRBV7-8 CASSLQGTAVGNQPQHF
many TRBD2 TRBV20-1 CSARTPSGSWNEQFF
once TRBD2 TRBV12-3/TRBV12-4 CACSLTRGGGTQYF
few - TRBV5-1 CASSPNGDSETQYF
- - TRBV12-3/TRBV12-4 CASSLGGQTNEKLFF
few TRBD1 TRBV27 CASSPGTGEQPQHF
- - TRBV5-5 CASSLSQGWGGSYGYTF
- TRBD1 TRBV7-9 CASVGTGRDYGYTF
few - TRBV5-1 CASSYGGHPSEQYF
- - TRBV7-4 CASSLEPMSSYEQYF
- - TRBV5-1 CASSSGPGNYGYTF
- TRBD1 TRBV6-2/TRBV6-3 CASSDSNQGVQYF
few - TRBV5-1 CASSSAPGRTYNEQYF
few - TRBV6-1 CASSEPGRVLGYEQYF
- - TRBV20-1 CSARGGGWDTRELFF
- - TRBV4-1 CASSHTTDSYEQYF
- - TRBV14 CASSQVVRGGWGYTF
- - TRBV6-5 CASKGERGAFF
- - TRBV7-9 CASRPVGAEGEQYF
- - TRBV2 CASSELWESLKWEQYF
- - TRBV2 CASRTGRNYGYTF
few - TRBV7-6 CASSLESRNSPLHF
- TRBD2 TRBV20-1 CSAHPGTSSETQYF
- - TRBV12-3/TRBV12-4 CASSLGLGPGNTIYF
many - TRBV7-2 CASSLESNYEQYF
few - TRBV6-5 CASSQYSGANVLTF
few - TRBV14 CVVGNYGYTF
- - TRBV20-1 CSARDWMAAGEQYF
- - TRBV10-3 CAISETPGPLNYGYTF
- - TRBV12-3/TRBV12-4 CASRKSIYNEQFF
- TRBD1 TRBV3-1 CASSQEIETGGVRETQYF
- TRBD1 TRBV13 CASSHRGEEQETQYF